Listed below are T cell receptor beta chains from one sample, sequenced in a study of blood T cell repertoires in COVID-19. Sequencing used immunoSEQ multiplex PCR; TCRdb keeps in-frame clones, though not all of them. The sample includes about 140,000 clones, 81% of them seen just once. The sample comprised peripheral blood. The source of these receptors is a human donor in a cohort sampled during active COVID-19. CDR3s include the opening cysteine and the closing phenylalanine or tryptophan. The D gene is left open where the match is weak. Not all rows give a size; the values are once, few, many and, for expanded clones, a class.

TRBD2,-,TRBJ2-1,TRBV7-2,TGTGCCAGCAGCCCGCCCGGGACTAGCGGGGCCAATGAGCAGTTCTTC,CASSPPGTSGANEQFF
TRBD1,-,TRBJ2-6,TRBV28,TGTGCCAGCATCTCCGGGACAGGTGTCTCTGGGGCCAACGTCCTGACTTTC,CASISGTGVSGANVLTF
-,-,TRBJ1-3,TRBV7-2,TGTGCCAGCAGCGTAACAACAGGGTCTGGAAACACCATATATTTT,CASSVTTGSGNTIYF
TRBD2,-,TRBJ2-1,TRBV4-1,TGCGCCAGCAGCCTATTGAGTAGCGGGAGAACTGAGCAGTTCTTC,CASSLLSSGRTEQFF
TRBD1,-,TRBJ1-1,TRBV11-2,TGTGCCAGCAGCTCCCTGTACAGGGGGGGCGTGTTCTTT,CASSSLYRGGVFF
TRBD1,-,TRBJ2-7,TRBV7-9,TGTGCCAGCAGCGAATCCGGGACAGGGAACCACGAGCAGTACTTC,CASSESGTGNHEQYF
-,-,TRBJ1-5,TRBV5-6,TGTGCCAGCAGCTGGAGGGGTTGGAATCAGCCCCAGCATTTT,CASSWRGWNQPQHF
TRBD1,-,TRBJ1-2,TRBV28,TGTGCCAGCAGTCCATGGACAGGGGGAGCTTATGGCTACACCTTC,CASSPWTGGAYGYTF
TRBD2,-,TRBJ2-7,TRBV4-1,TGCGCCAGCAGCCAGCGCACTAGCGAGAGCTCCTACGAGCAGTACTTC,CASSQRTSESSYEQYF
TRBD2,-,TRBJ2-1,TRBV7-9,TGTGCCAGCAGCTCTAGCGGGGGGGGTTCCTACAATGAGCAGTTCTTC,CASSSSGGGSYNEQFF
-,-,TRBJ2-7,TRBV3-1/TRBV3-2,TGTGCCAGCAGCCAAGAGAGGAACGAGCAGTACTTC,CASSQERNEQYF
-,-,TRBJ1-1,TRBV15,TGTGCCACCAGCAGAGATCTCAGATCGAACACTGAAGCTTTCTTT,CATSRDLRSNTEAFF
-,-,TRBJ2-5,TRBV2,TGTGCCAGCAGTGAAGGTTTTGACCCGGGAGAAGAGACCCAGTACTTC,CASSEGFDPGEETQYF
-,-,TRBJ2-7,TRBV7-2,TGTGCCAGCAGCTTAGATGTTAACAGGGTTACCGAGCAGTACTTC,CASSLDVNRVTEQYF
TRBD1,-,TRBJ2-6,TRBV4-1,TGCGCCAGCAGCCGGGTCCGACAGGGAAGCTCTGGGGCCAACGTCCTGACTTTC,CASSRVRQGSSGANVLTF
-,-,TRBJ1-2,TRBV11-1,TGTGCCAGCAGCATTGACAGTAACTATGGCTACACCTTC,CASSIDSNYGYTF
-,-,TRBJ2-7,TRBV3-1/TRBV3-2,TGTGCCAGCAGCCCCCGTATCAGCGGGCCCTACGAGCAGTACTTC,CASSPRISGPYEQYF
-,few,TRBJ1-4,TRBV5-6,TGTGCCAGCAGCTTAACAGGGTCAACTAATGAAAAACTGTTTTTT,CASSLTGSTNEKLFF
TRBD1,-,TRBJ1-4,TRBV18,TGTGCCAGCTCACCGGTCGGACAGGGGGCGAGGGAAAAACTGTTTTTT,CASSPVGQGAREKLFF
-,-,TRBJ1-1,TRBV12-3/TRBV12-4,TGTGCCAGCAGCGGGGGAGGGGTGAAGGCTTTCTTT,CASSGGGVKAFF
-,-,TRBJ2-3,TRBV5-4,TGTGCCAGCAGCTTGAGGAGCGGGCCAGGGTCAGATACGCAGTATTTT,CASSLRSGPGSDTQYF
-,-,TRBJ2-7,TRBV10-3,TGTGCCGGAGGGGGGGAGGGGTACGAGCAGTACTTC,CAGGGEGYEQYF
-,-,TRBJ1-5,TRBV28,TGTGCCAGCAGTTACCTCCTTGACTATCAGCCCCAGCATTTT,CASSYLLDYQPQHF
-,-,TRBJ2-1,TRBV4-1,TGCGCCAGCAGCCGACAACTAGAGAGCTCCTACAATGAGCAGTTCTTC,CASSRQLESSYNEQFF
TRBD2,-,TRBJ2-7,TRBV9,TGTGCCAGCAGCGTACCCAAACTCGGGGGGGAGCAGTACTTC,CASSVPKLGGEQYF
TRBD2,-,TRBJ2-7,TRBV28,TGTGCCAGCAGCGTAGCGGGAGGGCCCACGCAGTACTTC,CASSVAGGPTQYF
TRBD2,-,TRBJ2-7,TRBV24-1,TGTGCCACCAGTGATTCCGCGACCGGGACTAACTACGAGCAGTACTTC,CATSDSATGTNYEQYF
TRBD1,-,TRBJ2-3,TRBV19,TGTGCCAGTAGCCTCGGGACAGGGAGGACAGATACGCAGTATTTT,CASSLGTGRTDTQYF